The 12 T cell receptor beta chains below all came from one sample that was sequenced in a study of CD8 T cells in ankylosing spondylitis. TCRdb processed the 5' RACE reads anew with MiXCR; each CDR3 protein has one entry. The data hold some 130,000 distinct CDR3 sequences, with 6% to 8% observed a single time. Sequencing was carried out using blood, either unsorted or a sorted T cell fraction (not recorded which). The receptors come from a female donor with ankylosing spondylitis or in good health (not recorded which).

This clonotype was picked up many times. The chain joins TRBV7-2 to TRBJ2-3; 8 nucleotides line up with TRBD2. CDR3 size: 15 residues. Germline CDR1 reads SGHTA; CDR2 reads FQGNSA. The J segment lost 1 base and the V segment lost 7 bases, leaving 7 bases of the junction unmatched. The CDR3: CASTLTGLGTDTQYF. DNA for the CDR3: TGTGCCAGCACCCTTACGGGACTAGGCACAGATACGCAGTATTTT.

This clonotype was found many times. V is TRBV20-1 and J is TRBJ2-2; 8 bases line up with TRBD1. The CDR3 runs to 17 residues. V gave up 0 bases and J gave up 0 bases; unmatched junction bases: 6. CDR1 and CDR2 (germline): DFQATT, SNEGSKA (reference sequence). This CDR3 reads CSARDLKQGANTGELFF. DNA for the CDR3: TGCAGTGCTAGAGACTTAAAACAGGGGGCGAACACCGGGGAGCTGTTTTTT.

This clonotype showed up just once. The chain links TRBV20-1 to TRBJ2-3; D is unresolved. This CDR3 contains 13 residues. Trimming pared 4 bases from V and 0 bases from J, leaving 8 bases between. From germline, CDR1 is DFQATT and CDR2 SNEGSKA (reference sequence). The CDR3 reads CSANFPSTDTQYF. The CDR3 coding sequence is TGCAGTGCTAATTTCCCGAGCACAGATACGCAGTATTTT.

This clonotype was counted at least ten times. The V gene is TRBV29-1, the J gene TRBJ2-2, with 8 bases lining up with TRBD1. The CDR3 totals 14 residues. The V and J ends lost 4 bases and 7 bases, in that order; junction bases with no gene match: 8. Germline lookup yields CDR1 SQVTM and CDR2 ANQGSEA. CDR3 sequence: CSVGGTGGHGELFF. For the CDR3, the DNA is TGCAGCGTTGGGGGGACAGGTGGTCACGGGGAGCTGTTTTTT.

This clonotype was detected ten times or more. V usage is TRBV2 and J usage is TRBJ2-7; D is uncertain. CDR1 SNHLY and CDR2 FYNNEI come from the germline V gene. V was clipped by 4 bases and J by 3 bases, with 10 bases between them. The CDR3 contains 13 residues. CDR3 sequence: CASSGSLHYEQYF. CDR3 nucleotide sequence: TGTGCCAGCAGTGGGTCCTTACACTACGAGCAGTACTTC.

This clonotype was observed many times. The chain links TRBV24-1 to TRBJ2-5; 7 nucleotides agree with TRBD2. Losses at the gene ends were 3 bases for V and 5 bases for J; bases not matched to a gene: 8. CDR1 is KGHDR, CDR2 SFDVKD, per germline. The length of the CDR3 is 15 residues. CDR3 in DNA: TGTGCCACCAGTGATCCCCGGACTAGTCGGGAGACCCAGTACTTC. Translated, it gives CATSDPRTSRETQYF.

This clonotype was observed at least ten times. J is TRBJ1-1 and V is TRBV2, with 9 bases matching TRBD1. The V and J ends lost 3 bases and 6 bases, in that order; junction bases with no gene match: 5. The germline V gene has CDR1 SNHLY and CDR2 FYNNEI. The CDR3 runs to 14 residues. For the CDR3, the DNA is TGTGCCAGCAGTGACTACAGGGGGCGGGCTGAAGCTTTCTTT. Protein product: CASSDYRGRAEAFF.

This clonotype has ten or more counts. The V call is TRBV6-2 or TRBV6-3, the J call TRBJ1-5; D not resolved. Deletions cut 0 bases from V and 7 bases from J, with 4 bases between. Germline CDR1 is MNHEY and CDR2 is SVGEGT. The CDR3 spans 12 residues. Here the CDR3 DNA reads TGTGCCAGCAGTTACTCGTTACAGCCCCAGCATTTT. Protein sequence: CASSYSLQPQHF.

This clonotype was counted at least ten times. The CDR3 region is CATSDPYRNTGELFF. CDR3 coding DNA: TGTGCCACCAGTGATCCATACAGGAACACCGGGGAGCTGTTTTTT. The genes are TRBV24-1 and TRBJ2-2; D is unclear. Germline V gene sequence: CDR1 KGHDR, CDR2 SFDVKD. The CDR3 consists of 15 residues. V was pared by 3 bases and J by 1 base, with 8 bases between.

There are many counts of this clonotype. The chain carries TRBV9 and TRBJ1-4, with D maybe TRBD1 (5 bases). V lost 0 bases and J lost 5, with 8 bases in between. This CDR3 is 14 amino acids long. Germline V gives CDR1 SGDLS, CDR2 YYNGEE. The CDR3 DNA is TGTGCCAGCAGCGTAGAGGCAGGGAATGAAAAACTGTTTTTT. It encodes CASSVEAGNEKLFF.

This clonotype was counted ten times or more. DNA for the CDR3: TGTGCCAGCAGTTACGGATTTTCAGGGGAACAGCCCCAGCATTTT. It translates to CASSYGFSGEQPQHF. The chain combines TRBV6-5 with TRBJ1-5, with D perhaps TRBD1 (6 bases). V lost 2 bases and J 7 bases, leaving 15 bases between the germline ends. Germline values: CDR1 MNHEY, CDR2 SVGAGI. The CDR3 has 15 amino acids.

This clonotype showed up many times. The V and J genes are TRBV5-1 and TRBJ2-7, with 9 bases matching TRBD2. The length of the CDR3 is 14 residues. The ends lost 0 bases at V and 4 bases at J; junction bases unmatched: 2. Germline CDR1 SGHRS, CDR2 YFSETQ. CDR3 amino acids: CASSLVLAGYEQYF. CDR3 nucleotides: TGCGCCAGCAGCTTGGTCCTAGCGGGGTACGAGCAGTACTTC.